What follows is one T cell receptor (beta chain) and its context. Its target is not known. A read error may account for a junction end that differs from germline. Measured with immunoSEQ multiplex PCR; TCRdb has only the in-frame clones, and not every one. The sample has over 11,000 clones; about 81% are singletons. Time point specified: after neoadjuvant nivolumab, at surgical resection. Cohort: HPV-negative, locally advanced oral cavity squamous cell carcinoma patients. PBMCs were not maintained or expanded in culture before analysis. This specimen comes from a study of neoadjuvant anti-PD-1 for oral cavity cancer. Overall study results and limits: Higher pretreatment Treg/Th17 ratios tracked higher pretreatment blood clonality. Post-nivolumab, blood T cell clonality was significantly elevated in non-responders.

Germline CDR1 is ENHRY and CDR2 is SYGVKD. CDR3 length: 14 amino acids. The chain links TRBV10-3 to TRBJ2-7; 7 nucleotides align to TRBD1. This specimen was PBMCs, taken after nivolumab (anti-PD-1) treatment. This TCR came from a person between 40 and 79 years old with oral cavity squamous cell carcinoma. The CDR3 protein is CAISGDRQEYGQYF. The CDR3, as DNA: TGTGCCATCAGCGGGGACAGACAGGAATACGGGCAGTACTTC.